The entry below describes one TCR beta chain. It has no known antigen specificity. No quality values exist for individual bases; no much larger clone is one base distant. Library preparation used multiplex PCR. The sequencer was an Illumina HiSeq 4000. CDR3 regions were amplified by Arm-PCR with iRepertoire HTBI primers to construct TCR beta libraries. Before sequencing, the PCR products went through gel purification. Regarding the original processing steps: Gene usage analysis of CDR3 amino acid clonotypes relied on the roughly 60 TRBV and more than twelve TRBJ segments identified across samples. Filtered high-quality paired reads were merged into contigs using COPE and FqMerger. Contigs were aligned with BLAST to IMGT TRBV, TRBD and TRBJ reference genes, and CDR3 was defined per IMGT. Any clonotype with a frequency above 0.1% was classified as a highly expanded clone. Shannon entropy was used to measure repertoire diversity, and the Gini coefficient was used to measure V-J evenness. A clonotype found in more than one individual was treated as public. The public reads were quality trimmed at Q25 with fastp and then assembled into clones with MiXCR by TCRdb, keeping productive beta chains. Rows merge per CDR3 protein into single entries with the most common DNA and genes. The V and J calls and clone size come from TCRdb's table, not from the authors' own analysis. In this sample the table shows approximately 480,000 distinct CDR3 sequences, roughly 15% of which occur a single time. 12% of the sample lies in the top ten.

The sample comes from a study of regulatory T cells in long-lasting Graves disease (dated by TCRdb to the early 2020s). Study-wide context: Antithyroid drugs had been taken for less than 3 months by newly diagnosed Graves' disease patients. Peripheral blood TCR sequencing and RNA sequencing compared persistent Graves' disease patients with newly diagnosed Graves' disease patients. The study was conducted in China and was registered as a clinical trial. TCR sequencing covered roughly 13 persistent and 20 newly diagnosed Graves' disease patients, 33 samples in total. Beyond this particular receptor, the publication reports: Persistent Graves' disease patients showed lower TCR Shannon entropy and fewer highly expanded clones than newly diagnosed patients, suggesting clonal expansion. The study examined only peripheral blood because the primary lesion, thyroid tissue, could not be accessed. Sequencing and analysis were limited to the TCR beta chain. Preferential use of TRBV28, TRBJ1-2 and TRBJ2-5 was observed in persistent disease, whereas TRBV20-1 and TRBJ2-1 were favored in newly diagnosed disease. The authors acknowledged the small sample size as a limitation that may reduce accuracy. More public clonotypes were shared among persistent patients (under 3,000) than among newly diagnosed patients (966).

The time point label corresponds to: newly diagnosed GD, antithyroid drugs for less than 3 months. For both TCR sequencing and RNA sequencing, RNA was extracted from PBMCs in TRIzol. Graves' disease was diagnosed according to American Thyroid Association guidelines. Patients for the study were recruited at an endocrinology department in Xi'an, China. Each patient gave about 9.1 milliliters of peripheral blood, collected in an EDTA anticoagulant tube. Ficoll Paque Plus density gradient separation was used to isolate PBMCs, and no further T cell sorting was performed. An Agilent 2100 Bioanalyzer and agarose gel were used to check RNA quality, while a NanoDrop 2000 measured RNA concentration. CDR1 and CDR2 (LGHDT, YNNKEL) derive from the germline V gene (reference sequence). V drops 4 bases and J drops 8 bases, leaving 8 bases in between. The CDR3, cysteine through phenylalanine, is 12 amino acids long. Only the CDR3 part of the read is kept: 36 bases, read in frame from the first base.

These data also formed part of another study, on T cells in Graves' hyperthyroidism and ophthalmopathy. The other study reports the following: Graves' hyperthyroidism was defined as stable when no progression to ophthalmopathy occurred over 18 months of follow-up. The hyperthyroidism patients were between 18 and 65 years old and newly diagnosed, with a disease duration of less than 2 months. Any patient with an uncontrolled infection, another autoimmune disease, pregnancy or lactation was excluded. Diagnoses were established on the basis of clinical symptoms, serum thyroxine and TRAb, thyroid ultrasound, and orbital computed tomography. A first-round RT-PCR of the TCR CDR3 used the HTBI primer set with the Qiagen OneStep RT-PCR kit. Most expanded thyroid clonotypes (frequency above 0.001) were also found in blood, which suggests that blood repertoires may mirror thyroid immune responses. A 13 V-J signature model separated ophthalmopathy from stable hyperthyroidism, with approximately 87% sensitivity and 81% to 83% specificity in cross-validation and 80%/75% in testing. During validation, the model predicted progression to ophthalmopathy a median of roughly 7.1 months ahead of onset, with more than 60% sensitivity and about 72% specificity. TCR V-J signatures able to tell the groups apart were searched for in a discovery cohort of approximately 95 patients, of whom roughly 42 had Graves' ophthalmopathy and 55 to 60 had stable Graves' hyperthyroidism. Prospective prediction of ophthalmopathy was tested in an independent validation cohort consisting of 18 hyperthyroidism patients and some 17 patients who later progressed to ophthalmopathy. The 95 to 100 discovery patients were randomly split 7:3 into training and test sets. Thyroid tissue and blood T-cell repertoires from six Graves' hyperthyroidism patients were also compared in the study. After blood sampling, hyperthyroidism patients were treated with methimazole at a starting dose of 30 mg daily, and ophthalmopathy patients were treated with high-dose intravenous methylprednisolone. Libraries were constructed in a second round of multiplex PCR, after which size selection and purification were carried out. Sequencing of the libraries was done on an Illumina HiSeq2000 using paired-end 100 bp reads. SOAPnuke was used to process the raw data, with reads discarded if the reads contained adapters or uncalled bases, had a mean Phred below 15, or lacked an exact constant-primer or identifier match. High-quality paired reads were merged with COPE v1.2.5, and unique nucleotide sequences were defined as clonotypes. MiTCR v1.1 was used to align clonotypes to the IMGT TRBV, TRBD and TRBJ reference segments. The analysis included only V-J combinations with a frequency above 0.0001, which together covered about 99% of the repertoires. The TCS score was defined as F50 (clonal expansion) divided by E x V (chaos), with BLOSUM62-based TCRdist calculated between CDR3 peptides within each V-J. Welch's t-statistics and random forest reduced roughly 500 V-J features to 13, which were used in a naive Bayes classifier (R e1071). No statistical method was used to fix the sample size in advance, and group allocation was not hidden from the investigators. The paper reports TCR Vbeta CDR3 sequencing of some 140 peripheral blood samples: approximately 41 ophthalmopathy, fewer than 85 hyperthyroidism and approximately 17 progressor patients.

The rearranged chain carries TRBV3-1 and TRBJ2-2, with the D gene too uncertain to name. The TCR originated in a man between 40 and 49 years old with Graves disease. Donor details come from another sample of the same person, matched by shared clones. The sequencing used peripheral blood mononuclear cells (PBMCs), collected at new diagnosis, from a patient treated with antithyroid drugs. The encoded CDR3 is CASSPYGGELFF. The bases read TGTGCCAGCAGCCCCTATGGAGGGGAGCTGTTTTTT.